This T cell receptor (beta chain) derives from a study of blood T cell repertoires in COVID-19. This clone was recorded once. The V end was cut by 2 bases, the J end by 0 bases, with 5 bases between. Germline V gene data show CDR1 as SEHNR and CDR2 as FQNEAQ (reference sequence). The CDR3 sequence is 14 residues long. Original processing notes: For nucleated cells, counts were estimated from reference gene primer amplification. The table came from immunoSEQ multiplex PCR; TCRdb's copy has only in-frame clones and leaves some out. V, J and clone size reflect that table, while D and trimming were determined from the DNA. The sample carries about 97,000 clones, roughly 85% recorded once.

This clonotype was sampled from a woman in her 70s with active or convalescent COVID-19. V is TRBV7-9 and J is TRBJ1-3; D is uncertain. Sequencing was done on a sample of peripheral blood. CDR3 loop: CASSLTSSGNTIYF. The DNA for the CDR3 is TGTGCCAGCAGCTTAACGAGCTCTGGAAACACCATATATTTT.